The 13 T cell receptor beta chains below were found in one sample sequenced in a study of T cell responses to AZD1222 COVID-19 vaccine. Here immunoSEQ multiplex PCR was the method, and the copy in TCRdb shows in-frame clones only, minus some. The sample comprises approximately 130,000 clones, 90% of which are singletons, and 1.5% to 2% rests with the top ten. The specimen comprised peripheral blood, sampled on day 0 of AZD1222 vaccination. Source of these receptors: an adult in good health.

J is TRBJ1-1 and V is TRBV7-9; 9 nucleotides line up with TRBD1. Unmatched junction bases numbered 5, after V lost 4 bases and J lost 5 bases. The CDR3 consists of 14 residues. Germline values: CDR1 SEHNR, CDR2 FQNEAQ (reference sequence). This chain's CDR3 is CASSSYRGRTEAFF. The CDR3 nucleotides read TGTGCCAGCAGCTCCTACAGGGGGCGAACTGAAGCTTTCTTT.

This clone was observed once. V gene TRBV13 combines with J gene TRBJ2-7; 7 bases are shared with TRBD1. The CDR3 runs to 11 residues. V dropped 6 bases and J dropped 7; count of bases not matched to a gene: 3. The germline CDR1 and CDR2 sequences are PRHDT and FYEKMQ (reference sequence). CDR3 DNA sequence: TGTGCCAGCAGACAGGGGTGGGAGCAGTACTTC. Amino acids: CASRQGWEQYF.

A few counts support this clone. The genes are TRBV30 and TRBJ1-5; 9 bases line up with TRBD1. V lost 3 bases and J lost 7; bases outside the gene matches: 13. The CDR3 is 16 residues long. From germline, CDR1 is GTSNPN and CDR2 SVGIG (reference sequence). The CDR3 DNA follows: TGTGCCTGGAGCGATACCGCCGACAGGGGGAGGCAGCCCCAGCATTTT. It translates to CAWSDTADRGRQPQHF. Full variable domain (outside the CDR3, taken from reference TRBV30 and TRBJ1-5): SQTIHQWPATLVQPVGSPLSLECTVEGTSNPNLYWYRQAAGRGLQLLFYSVGIGQISSEVPQNLSASRPQDRQFILSSKKLLLSDSGFYLCAWSDTADRGRQPQHFGDGTRLSIL.

J is TRBJ2-4 and V is TRBV5-6; weak D call: TRBD2 (6 bases). The CDR3 loop spans 16 amino acids. The germline V gene has CDR1 SGHDT and CDR2 YYEEEE. Trimming shortened V by 1 base and J by 0 bases, and 11 bases separated the two germline ends. In DNA form, the CDR3 reads TGTGCCAGCAGCTTGAGGATGGGACTAGCCAAAAACATTCAGTACTTC. Protein sequence: CASSLRMGLAKNIQYF.

V usage is TRBV19 and J usage is TRBJ1-2; no clear D gene. Trimming stripped 4 bases from V and 6 bases from J, with 6 bases between. The CDR3 sequence is 11 residues long. Germline CDR1 LNHDA, CDR2 SQIVND (reference sequence). DNA for the CDR3: TGTGCCAGTAGTAGATTTCATGGCTACACCTTC. The encoded protein is CASSRFHGYTF.

This chain uses TRBV10-3 with TRBJ1-2; D is possibly TRBD1 (5 bases). This CDR3 contains 13 residues. V lost 3 bases and J lost 1, with 6 bases in between. Germline V gene data show CDR1 as ENHRY and CDR2 as SYGVKD. CDR3 bases: TGTGCCATCAGTGACAGGGATAACTATGGCTACACCTTC. Residues: CAISDRDNYGYTF.

The CDR3 DNA follows: TGTGCCAGCAGCCCGACTAGCGGGGTTTACTACGAGCAGTACTTC. Translation: CASSPTSGVYYEQYF. This chain joins TRBV7-2 and TRBJ2-7; TRBD2 aligns across 11 bases. The germline CDR1 and CDR2 sequences are SGHTA and FQGNSA. This CDR3 is built from 15 residues. V dropped 5 bases and J dropped 3; count of bases not matched to a gene: 6.

The rearrangement uses TRBV29-1 and TRBJ1-2; no clear D gene. The CDR3 has 14 residues. Germline lookup yields CDR1 SQVTM and CDR2 ANQGSEA. V dropped 6 bases and J dropped 4 bases, with 18 bases sitting between them. The CDR3 sequence: CSVGPRQASYGYTF. In nucleotides, the CDR3 is TGCAGCGTGGGTCCCCGGCAGGCATCCTATGGCTACACCTTC.

The rearrangement joins TRBV2 to TRBJ1-6; 7 bases are shared with TRBD1. This CDR3 has 15 amino acids. Germline assignment: CDR1 SNHLY and CDR2 FYNNEI. V gave up 6 bases and J gave up 6 bases; unmatched junction bases: 8. As DNA, the CDR3 is TGTGCCAGCAGGGCAGCCGGGACAGCTAATTCACCCCTCCACTTT. The encoded protein is CASRAAGTANSPLHF.

The rearrangement links TRBV6-5 to TRBJ2-2; TRBD1 or TRBD2 may be the D gene (7 bases each). Per the germline V gene, CDR1 is MNHEY and CDR2 is SVGAGI. V gave up 0 bases and J gave up 6 bases, with 11 bases separating them. The CDR3 has 15 amino acids. The CDR3, as DNA: TGTGCCAGCAGTTACTCGGCAGGGGGGGCCGGGGAGCTGTTTTTT. Translated, it gives CASSYSAGGAGELFF.

The chain uses TRBV30 and TRBJ2-1, with 12 bases that match TRBD2. This CDR3 is built from 14 residues. Germline CDR1 is GTSNPN and CDR2 is SVGIG (reference sequence). V shed 5 bases, J shed 2 bases, and the junction held 1 base outside the gene matches. The chain's CDR3 is CAWLAGGPYNEQFF. CDR3 sequence (DNA): TGTGCCTGGCTAGCGGGAGGGCCCTACAATGAGCAGTTCTTC.

The rearrangement joins TRBV11-3 to TRBJ1-1; D gene unclear. Trimming cost V 2 bases and J 1 base, with 11 bases left between them. Germline V lookup: CDR1 SGHNT, CDR2 YENEEA. The CDR3 spans 15 residues. DNA of the CDR3: TGTGCCAGCAGCTTACTGGGCGGGGAGAACACTGAAGCTTTCTTT. This codes for CASSLLGGENTEAFF.

V usage is TRBV7-2 and J usage is TRBJ1-3; 9 bases map to TRBD1. Germline V gene sequence: CDR1 SGHTA, CDR2 FQGNSA. After removal of 1 base from V and 4 bases from J, the junction contained 2 bases not matched to a gene. The CDR3 has 15 residues. CDR3 residues: CASSLDRGQGNTIYF. The CDR3 DNA follows: TGTGCCAGCAGCTTAGACAGGGGGCAGGGAAACACCATATATTTT.